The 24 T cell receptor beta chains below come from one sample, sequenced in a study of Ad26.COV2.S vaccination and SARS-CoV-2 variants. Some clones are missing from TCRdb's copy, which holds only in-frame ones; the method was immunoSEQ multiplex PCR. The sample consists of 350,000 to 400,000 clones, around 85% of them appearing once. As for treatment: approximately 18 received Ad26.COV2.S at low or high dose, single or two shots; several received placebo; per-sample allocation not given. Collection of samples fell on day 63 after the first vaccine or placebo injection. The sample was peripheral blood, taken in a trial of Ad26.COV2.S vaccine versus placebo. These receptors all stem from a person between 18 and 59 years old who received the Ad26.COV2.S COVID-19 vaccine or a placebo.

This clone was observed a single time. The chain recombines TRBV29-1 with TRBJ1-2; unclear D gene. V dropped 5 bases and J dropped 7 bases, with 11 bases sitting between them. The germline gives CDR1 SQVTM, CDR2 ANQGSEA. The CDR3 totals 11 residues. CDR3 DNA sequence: TGCAGCGTTCCCCGGCAGGCTGGCTACACCTTC. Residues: CSVPRQAGYTF.

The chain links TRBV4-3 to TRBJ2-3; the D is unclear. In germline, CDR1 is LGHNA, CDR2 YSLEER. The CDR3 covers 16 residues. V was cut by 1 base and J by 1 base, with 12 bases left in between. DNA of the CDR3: TGCGCCAGCAGCCAAGTTTCTGCCATGGGCACAGATACGCAGTATTTT. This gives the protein CASSQVSAMGTDTQYF.

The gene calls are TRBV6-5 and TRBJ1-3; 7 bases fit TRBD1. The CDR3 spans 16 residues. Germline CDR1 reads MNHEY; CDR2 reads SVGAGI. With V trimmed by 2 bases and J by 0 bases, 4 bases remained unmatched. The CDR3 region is CASSYGTVSSGNTIYF. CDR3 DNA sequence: TGTGCCAGCAGTTACGGGACAGTTTCCTCTGGAAACACCATATATTTT.

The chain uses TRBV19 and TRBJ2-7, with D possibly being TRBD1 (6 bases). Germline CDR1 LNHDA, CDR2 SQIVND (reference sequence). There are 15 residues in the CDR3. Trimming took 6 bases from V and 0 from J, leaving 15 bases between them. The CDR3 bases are TGTGCCAGTAGCGCAAAGGGACACAGCTCCTACGAGCAGTACTTC. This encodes CASSAKGHSSYEQYF.

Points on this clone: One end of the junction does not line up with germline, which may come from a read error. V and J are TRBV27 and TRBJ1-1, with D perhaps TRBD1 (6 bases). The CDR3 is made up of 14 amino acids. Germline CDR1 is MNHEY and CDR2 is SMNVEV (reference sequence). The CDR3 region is CASNLWGLGTEAFF. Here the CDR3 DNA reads TGTGCCAGCAATTTATGGGGGCTTGGCACTGAAGCTTTCTTT.

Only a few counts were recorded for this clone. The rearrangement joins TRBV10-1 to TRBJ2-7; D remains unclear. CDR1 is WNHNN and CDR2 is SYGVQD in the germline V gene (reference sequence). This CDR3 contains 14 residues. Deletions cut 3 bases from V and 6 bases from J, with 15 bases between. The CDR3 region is CASSDPRQPAEQYF. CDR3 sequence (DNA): TGCGCCAGCAGTGATCCTCGACAACCCGCCGAGCAGTACTTC.

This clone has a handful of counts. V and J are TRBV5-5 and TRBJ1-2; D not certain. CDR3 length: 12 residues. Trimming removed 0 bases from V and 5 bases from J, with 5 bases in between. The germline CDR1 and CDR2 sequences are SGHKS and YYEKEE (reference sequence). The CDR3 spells CASSLDGYGYTF. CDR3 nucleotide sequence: TGTGCCAGCAGCTTGGACGGGTATGGCTACACCTTC.

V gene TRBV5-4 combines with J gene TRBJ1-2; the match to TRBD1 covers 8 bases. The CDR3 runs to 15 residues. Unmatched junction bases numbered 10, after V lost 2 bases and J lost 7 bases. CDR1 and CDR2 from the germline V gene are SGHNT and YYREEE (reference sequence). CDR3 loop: CASSFKGQGKVGYTF. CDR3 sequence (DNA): TGTGCCAGCAGCTTTAAAGGACAGGGAAAAGTTGGCTACACCTTC.

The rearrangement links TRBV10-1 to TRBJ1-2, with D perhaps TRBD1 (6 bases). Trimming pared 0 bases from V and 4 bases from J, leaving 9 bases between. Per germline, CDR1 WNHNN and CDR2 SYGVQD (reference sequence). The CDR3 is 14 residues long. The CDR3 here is CASSESGGGYGYTF. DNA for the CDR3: TGCGCCAGCAGTGAGTCGGGAGGGGGCTATGGCTACACCTTC.

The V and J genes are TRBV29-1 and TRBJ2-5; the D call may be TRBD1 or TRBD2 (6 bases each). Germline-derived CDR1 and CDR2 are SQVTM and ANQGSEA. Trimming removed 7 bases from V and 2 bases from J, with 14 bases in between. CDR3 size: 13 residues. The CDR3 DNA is TGCAGCGCTACAGGGACTTCGCAAGAGACCCAGTACTTC. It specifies CSATGTSQETQYF.

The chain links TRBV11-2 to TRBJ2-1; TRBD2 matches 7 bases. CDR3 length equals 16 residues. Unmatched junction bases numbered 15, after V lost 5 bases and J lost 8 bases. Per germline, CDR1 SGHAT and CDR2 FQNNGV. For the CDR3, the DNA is TGTGCCAGCAGCGCAGAGATAGCGGGTGGCCTTGATGAGCAGTTCTTC. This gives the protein CASSAEIAGGLDEQFF.

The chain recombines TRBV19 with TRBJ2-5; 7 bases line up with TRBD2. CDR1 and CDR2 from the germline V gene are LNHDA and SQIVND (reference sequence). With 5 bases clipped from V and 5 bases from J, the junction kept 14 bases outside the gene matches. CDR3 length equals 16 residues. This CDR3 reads CASSVGFGRGGETQYF. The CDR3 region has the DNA TGTGCCAGTAGTGTTGGATTCGGTCGGGGAGGGGAGACCCAGTACTTC.

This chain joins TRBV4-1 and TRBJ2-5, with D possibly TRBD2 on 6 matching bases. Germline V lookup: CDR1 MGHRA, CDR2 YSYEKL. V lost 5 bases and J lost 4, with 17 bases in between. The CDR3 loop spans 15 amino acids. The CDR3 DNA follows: TGCGCCAGCAGCACCCGGACCAGGGAGGTAGAGACCCAGTACTTC. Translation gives CASSTRTREVETQYF.

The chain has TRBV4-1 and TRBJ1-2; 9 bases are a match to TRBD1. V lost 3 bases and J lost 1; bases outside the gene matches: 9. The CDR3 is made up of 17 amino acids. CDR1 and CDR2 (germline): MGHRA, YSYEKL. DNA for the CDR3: TGCGCCAGCAGCCACCTCGGACAGGGGCGAATTAACTATGGCTACACCTTC. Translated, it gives CASSHLGQGRINYGYTF.

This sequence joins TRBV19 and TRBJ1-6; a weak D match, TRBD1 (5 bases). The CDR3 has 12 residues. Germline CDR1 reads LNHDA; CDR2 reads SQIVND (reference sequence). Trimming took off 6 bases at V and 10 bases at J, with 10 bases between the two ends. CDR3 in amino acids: CASRGTASPLHF. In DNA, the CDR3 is TGTGCCAGTAGAGGGACCGCATCACCCCTCCACTTT.

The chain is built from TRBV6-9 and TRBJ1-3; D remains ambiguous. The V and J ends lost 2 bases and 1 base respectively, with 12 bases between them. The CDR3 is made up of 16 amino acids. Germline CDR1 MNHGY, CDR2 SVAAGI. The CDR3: CASSYEASPSGNTIYF. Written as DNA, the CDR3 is TGTGCCAGCAGTTATGAAGCCTCTCCTTCTGGAAACACCATATATTTT.

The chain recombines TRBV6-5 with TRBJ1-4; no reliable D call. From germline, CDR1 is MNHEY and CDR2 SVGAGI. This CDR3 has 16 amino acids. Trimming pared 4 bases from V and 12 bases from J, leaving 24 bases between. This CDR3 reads CASSLVSEGAVAELFF. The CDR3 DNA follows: TGTGCCAGCAGTTTGGTTTCGGAAGGCGCGGTGGCGGAACTGTTTTTT.

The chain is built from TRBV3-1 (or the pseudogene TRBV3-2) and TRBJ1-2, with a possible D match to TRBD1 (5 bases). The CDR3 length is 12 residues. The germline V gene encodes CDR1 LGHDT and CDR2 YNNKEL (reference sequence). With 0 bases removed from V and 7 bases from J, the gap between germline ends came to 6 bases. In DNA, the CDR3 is TGTGCCAGCAGCCAAGATACAGGTGGCTACACCTTC. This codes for CASSQDTGGYTF.

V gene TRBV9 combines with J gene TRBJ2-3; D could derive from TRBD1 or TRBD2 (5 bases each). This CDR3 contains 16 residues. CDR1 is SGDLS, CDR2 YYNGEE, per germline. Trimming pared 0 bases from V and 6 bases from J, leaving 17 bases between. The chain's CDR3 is CASSVASMGTSDTQYF. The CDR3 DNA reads TGTGCCAGCAGCGTAGCGTCGATGGGGACCTCGGATACGCAGTATTTT.

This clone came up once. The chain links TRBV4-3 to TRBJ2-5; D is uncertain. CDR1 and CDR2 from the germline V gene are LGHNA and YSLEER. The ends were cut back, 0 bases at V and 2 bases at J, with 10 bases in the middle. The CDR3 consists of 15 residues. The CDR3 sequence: CASSQDNREQETQYF. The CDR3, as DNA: TGCGCCAGCAGCCAAGATAATAGAGAACAAGAGACCCAGTACTTC.

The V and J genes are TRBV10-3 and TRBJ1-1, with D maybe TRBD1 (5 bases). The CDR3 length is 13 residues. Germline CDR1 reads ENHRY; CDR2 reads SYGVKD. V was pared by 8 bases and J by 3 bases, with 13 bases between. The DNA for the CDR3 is TGTGCCATCGGGTGGGGCGAAGACACTGAAGCTTTCTTT. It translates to CAIGWGEDTEAFF.

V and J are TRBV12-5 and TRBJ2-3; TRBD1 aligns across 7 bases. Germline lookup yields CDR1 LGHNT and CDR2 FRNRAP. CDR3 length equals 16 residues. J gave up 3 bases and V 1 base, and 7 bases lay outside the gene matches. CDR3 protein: CASGLGQGFWTDTQYF. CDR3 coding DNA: TGTGCTAGTGGTTTGGGACAGGGTTTTTGGACAGATACGCAGTATTTT.

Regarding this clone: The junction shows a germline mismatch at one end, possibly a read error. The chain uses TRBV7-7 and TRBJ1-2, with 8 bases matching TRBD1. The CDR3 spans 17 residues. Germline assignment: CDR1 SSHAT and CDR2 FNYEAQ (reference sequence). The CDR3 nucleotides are TGTGCTAGCAGCAGAGGACAGGGACCTTACCTTCCTTATGGCTACACCTTC. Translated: CASSRGQGPYLPYGYTF. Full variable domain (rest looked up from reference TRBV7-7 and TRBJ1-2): GAGVSQSPRYKVTKRGQDVTLRCDPISSHATLYWYQQALGQGPEFLTYFNYEAQPDKSGLPSDRFSAERPEGSISTLTIQRTEQRDSAMYRCASSRGQGPYLPYGYTFGSGTRLTVV.

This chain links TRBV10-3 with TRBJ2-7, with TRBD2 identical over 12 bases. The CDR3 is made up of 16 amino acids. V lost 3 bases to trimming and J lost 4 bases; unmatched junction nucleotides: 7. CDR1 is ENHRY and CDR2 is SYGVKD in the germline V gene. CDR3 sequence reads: CAISETSGGPNYEQYF. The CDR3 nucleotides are TGTGCCATCAGTGAAACTAGCGGGGGGCCCAATTACGAGCAGTACTTC.